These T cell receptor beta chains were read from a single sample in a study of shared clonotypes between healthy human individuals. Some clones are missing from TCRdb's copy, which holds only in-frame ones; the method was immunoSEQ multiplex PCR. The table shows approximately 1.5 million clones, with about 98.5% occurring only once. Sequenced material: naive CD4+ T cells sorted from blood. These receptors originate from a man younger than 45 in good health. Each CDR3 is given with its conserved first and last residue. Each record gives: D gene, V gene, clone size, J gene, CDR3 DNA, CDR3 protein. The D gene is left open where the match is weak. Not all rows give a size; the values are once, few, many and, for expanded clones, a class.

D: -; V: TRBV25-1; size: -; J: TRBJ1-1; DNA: TGTGCCAGCAGTGAATCTAGGCCTCCGAACACTGAAGCTTTCTTT; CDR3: CASSESRPPNTEAFF
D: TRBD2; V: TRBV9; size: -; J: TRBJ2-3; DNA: TGTGCCAGCAGCCAAACTAGCGGGAGGACTGATACGCAGTATTTT; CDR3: CASSQTSGRTDTQYF
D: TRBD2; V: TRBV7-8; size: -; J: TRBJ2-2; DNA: TGTGCCAGCAGCTCGGTCGGGACTACAAACACCGGGGAGCTGTTTTTT; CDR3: CASSSVGTTNTGELFF
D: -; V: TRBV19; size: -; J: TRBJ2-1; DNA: TGTGCCAGTAGTATCTACACCATTGTGACAAATGAGCAGTTCTTC; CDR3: CASSIYTIVTNEQFF
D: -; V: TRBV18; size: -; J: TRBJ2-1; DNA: TGTGCCAGCTCACCGTCCGCTCCCAACTCCTACAATGAGCAGTTCTTC; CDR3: CASSPSAPNSYNEQFF
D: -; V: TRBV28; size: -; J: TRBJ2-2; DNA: TGTGCCAGCAGTTTAGGTGGGAGCGGCGGCGGGGAGCTGTTTTTT; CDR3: CASSLGGSGGGELFF
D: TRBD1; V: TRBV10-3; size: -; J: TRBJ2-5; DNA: TGTGCCATGAGCCCGGGACAGGGAGTTTGGGAGACCCAGTACTTC; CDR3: CAMSPGQGVWETQYF
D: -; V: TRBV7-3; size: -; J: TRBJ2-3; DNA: TGTGCCAGCAGCTTAAATGATGGAGCAGGGGAAGGCACAGATACGCAGTATTTT; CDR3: CASSLNDGAGEGTDTQYF
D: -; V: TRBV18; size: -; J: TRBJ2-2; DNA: TGTGCCAGCTCACTTAAGACAGACACCGGGGAGCTGTTTTTT; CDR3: CASSLKTDTGELFF
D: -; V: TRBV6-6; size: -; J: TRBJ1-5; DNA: TGTGCCAGCACCTACGGGGCAAGCAATCAGCCCCAGCATTTT; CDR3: CASTYGASNQPQHF
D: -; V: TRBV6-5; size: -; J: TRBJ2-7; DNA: TGTGCCAGCAGTTGGGGGACCGGCGAGCAGTACTTC; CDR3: CASSWGTGEQYF
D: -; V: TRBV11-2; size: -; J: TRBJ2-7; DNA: TGTGCCAGCAGCTCCCCTTTCCGGGGACTGGGATCCTACGAGCAGTACTTC; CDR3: CASSSPFRGLGSYEQYF
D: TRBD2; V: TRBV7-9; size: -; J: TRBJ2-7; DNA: TGTGCCAGCAGCCGCCGTACTAGCGGAGCGGGTTTGTCCTACGAGCAGTACTTC; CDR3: CASSRRTSGAGLSYEQYF
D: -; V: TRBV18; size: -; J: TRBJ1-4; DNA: TGTGCCAGCTCAACGATTACACCCAGTCCTACCGCTAGGCCAAAACTGTTTTTT; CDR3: CASSTITPSPTARPKLFF
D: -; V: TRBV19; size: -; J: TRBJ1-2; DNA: TGTGCCAGTAGTATCCGGGGGCGGAACTATGGCTACACCTTC; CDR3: CASSIRGRNYGYTF
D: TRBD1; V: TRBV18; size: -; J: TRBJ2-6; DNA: TGTGCCAGCTCACCGGGACAGGGCGGGACGGGGGCCAACGTCCTGACTTTC; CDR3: CASSPGQGGTGANVLTF
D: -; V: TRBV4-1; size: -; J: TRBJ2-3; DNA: TGCGCCAGCAGCCTCATAGGGGCGGGAAGCACAGATACGCAGTATTTT; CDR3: CASSLIGAGSTDTQYF
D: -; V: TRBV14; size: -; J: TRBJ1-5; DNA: TGTGCCAGCAGCCCCGGAGGGAGGGGAAGCAATCAGCCCCAGCATTTT; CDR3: CASSPGGRGSNQPQHF
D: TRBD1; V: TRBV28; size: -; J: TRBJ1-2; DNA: TGTGCCAGCAGTCGCCCGGGGCCGCAGGGGGGAGGTTTCGCCTTC; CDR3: CASSRPGPQGGGFAF
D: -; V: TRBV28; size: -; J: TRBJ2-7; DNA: TGTGCCAGCAAGGGTAGCCCGGAGTTCTACGAGCAGTACTTC; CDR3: CASKGSPEFYEQYF
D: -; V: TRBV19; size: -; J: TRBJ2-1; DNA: TGTGCCAGTAGTAGCTTCTCCTACAATGAGCAGTTCTTC; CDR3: CASSSFSYNEQFF
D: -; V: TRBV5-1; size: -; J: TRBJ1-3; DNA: TGCGCCAGCAGCATTGGAGGTCCCTCTGGAAACACCATATATTTT; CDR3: CASSIGGPSGNTIYF
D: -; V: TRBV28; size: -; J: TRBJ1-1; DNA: TGTGCCAGCAGTAAAATCGTGGAATATGAAGCTTTCTTT; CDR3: CASSKIVEYEAFF
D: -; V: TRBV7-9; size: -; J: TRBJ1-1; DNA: TGTGCCAGCAGCTTGACAGGCTTGAACACTGAAGCTTTCTTT; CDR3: CASSLTGLNTEAFF
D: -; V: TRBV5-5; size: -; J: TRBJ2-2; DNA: TGTGCCAGCAGCTCCAGAGGAACCGGGGAGCTGTTTTTT; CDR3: CASSSRGTGELFF
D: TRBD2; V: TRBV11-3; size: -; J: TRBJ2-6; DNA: TGTGCCAGCAGCTTGGGACTAGCGGGATCGGCGGGTGGGGCCAACGTCCTGACTTTC; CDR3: CASSLGLAGSAGGANVLTF
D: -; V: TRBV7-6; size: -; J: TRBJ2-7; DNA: TGTGCCAGCAGCCAACGGGGTACCTACGAGCAGTACTTC; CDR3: CASSQRGTYEQYF
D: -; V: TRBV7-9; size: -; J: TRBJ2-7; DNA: TGTGCCAGCAGCTTAACCCCTACGGAGGGTTCATCCTACGAGCAGTACTTC; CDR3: CASSLTPTEGSSYEQYF
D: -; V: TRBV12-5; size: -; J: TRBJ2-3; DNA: TGTGCTAGTGCCCTGGACGGTCTGGGTTCGGATACGCAGTATTTT; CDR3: CASALDGLGSDTQYF
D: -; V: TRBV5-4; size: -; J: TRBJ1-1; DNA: TGTGCCAGCAGCTTGGTAGGTGGGCAGGGTTCGGCTTTCTTT; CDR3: CASSLVGGQGSAFF
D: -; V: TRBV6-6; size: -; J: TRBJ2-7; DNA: TGTGCCAGCAGTAGAGGTCTGGACGAGCAGTACTTC; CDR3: CASSRGLDEQYF
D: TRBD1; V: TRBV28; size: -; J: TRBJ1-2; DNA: TGTGCCAGCAGCCCGGGGACAGCGGGAGGCTACACCTTC; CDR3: CASSPGTAGGYTF
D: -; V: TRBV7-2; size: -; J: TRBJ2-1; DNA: TGTGCCAGCAGCTTAAGTCCCGGGACATATGAGCAGTTCTTC; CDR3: CASSLSPGTYEQFF
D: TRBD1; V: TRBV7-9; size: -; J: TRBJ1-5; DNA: TGTGCCAGCAGCTTAGCAAAGGCCGGGACAGGGAGGGATCAGCCCCAGCATTTT; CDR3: CASSLAKAGTGRDQPQHF
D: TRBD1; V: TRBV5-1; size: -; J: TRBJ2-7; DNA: TGCGCCAGCAGCTTAGACGGGACAGGGAGGTACGAGCAGTACTTC; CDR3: CASSLDGTGRYEQYF
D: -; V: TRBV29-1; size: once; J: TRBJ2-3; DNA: TGCAGCGTCGGCCCTAGGAGGGGCGCAGATACGCAGTATTTT; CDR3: CSVGPRRGADTQYF
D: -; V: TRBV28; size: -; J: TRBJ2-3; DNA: TGTGCCAGCAGTTTCGGCGTGGCAGTTCGAGGGGACACAGATACGCAGTATTTT; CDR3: CASSFGVAVRGDTDTQYF
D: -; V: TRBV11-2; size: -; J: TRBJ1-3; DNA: TGTGCCAGCAGTGGGGCCGTTGGGCGGAACACCATATATTTT; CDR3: CASSGAVGRNTIYF
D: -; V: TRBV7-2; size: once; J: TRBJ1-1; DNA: TGTGCCAGCAGCTTATTAGGAGGAAGGGGGAACACTGAAGCTTTCTTT; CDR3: CASSLLGGRGNTEAFF
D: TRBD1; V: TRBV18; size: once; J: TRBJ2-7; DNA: TGTGCCAGCTCCCTCCGACAGGGTGGTAACGAGCAGTACTTC; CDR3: CASSLRQGGNEQYF
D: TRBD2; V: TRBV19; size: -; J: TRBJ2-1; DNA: TGTGCCAGTAGTATAGTCCTAGCGGGGCAAAAGCAGTTCTTC; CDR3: CASSIVLAGQKQFF
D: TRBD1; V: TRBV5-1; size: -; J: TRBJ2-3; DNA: TGCGCCAGCAGCCTGGGACAGCCTAGCGATACGCAGTATTTT; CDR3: CASSLGQPSDTQYF
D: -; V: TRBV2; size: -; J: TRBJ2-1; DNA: TGTGCCAGCAGTCCCACAGGGTCTCCCTCCTACAATGAGCAGTTCTTC; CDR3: CASSPTGSPSYNEQFF
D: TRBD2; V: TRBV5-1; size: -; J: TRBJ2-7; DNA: TGCGCCAGCAGCTTGGGGCCCAGCGGGACCAGTGGGGAGCAGTACTTC; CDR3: CASSLGPSGTSGEQYF
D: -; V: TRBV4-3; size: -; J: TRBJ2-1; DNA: TGCGCCAGCAGCCAAGATACGGCAGAGCCCTACAATGAGCAGTTCTTC; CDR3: CASSQDTAEPYNEQFF
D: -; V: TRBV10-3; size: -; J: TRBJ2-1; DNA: TGTGCCATCAGTCCCGGGACAAACTACAATGAGCAGTTCTTC; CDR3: CAISPGTNYNEQFF
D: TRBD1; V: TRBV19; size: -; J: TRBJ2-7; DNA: TGTGCCAGCCAACGGACAGGGTGGTCCTACGAGCAGTACTTC; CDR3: CASQRTGWSYEQYF
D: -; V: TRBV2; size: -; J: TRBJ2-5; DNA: TGTGCCAGCAGTGAAGATACAGGGGAGACCCAGTACTTC; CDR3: CASSEDTGETQYF
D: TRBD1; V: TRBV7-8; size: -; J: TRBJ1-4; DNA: TGTGCCAGCAGCTCGGGACAGCAGGGTGAAAAACTGTTTTTT; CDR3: CASSSGQQGEKLFF
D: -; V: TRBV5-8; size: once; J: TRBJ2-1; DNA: TGTGCCAGCAGCGCAACCACTATCAACAATGAGCAGTTCTTC; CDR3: CASSATTINNEQFF
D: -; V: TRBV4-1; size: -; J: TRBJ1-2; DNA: TGCGCCAGCAGCCTAACAGGATCCAACTATGGCTACACCTTC; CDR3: CASSLTGSNYGYTF
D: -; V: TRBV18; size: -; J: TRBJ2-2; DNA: TGTGCCAGCTCACCGTTAGGTCCGAACACCGGGGAGCTGTTTTTT; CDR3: CASSPLGPNTGELFF
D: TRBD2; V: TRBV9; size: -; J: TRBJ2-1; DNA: TGTGCCAGCAGCCCGAGGCTAGCGGCATACAATGAGCAGTTCTTC; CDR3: CASSPRLAAYNEQFF
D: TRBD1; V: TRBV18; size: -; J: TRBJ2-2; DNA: TGTGCCAGCTCACCAGTAGGGGGCTTAATGACCGGGGAGCTGTTTTTT; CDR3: CASSPVGGLMTGELFF
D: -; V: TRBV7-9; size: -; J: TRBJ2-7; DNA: TGTGCCAGCAGCATACAACCGGGACAGAACACTCCCGGGGGCTACGAGCAGTACTTC; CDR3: CASSIQPGQNTPGGYEQYF